This T cell receptor beta chain derives from a study of blood T cell repertoires in COVID-19. This clone was seen only a few times. Assay used: immunoSEQ multiplex PCR; TCRdb lists only in-frame clones, some missing. The data contain around 300,000 clones, over 85% of them singletons. Participant age was roughly 18 to 100 years, and participants resided in fewer than 30 US areas. Participant reports of clinical history set cohort assignment. What the recovered Cohort 3 donors had was two negative PCRs, clearance, or symptom resolution. This TCR was sampled from a woman aged 55-69 years who had recovered from COVID-19. Sequencing used PBMCs or T cells enriched from blood (not recorded which).

CDR3 protein: CASSSGQGTGETQYF. The DNA of the CDR3 is TGTGCCAGCAGTTCCGGACAGGGGACCGGAGAGACCCAGTACTTC. The rearrangement joins TRBV28 to TRBJ2-5; TRBD1 matches at 9 bases. V shed 4 bases, J shed 4 bases, and the junction held 7 bases outside the gene matches. The CDR3 consists of 15 residues. Germline loops: CDR1 MDHEN, CDR2 SYDVKM.